A single sample gave rise to the 22 T cell receptor beta chains below, sequenced in a study of shared clonotypes between healthy human individuals. Using immunoSEQ multiplex PCR, the repertoire was profiled, and TCRdb retains in-frame clones only, with some absent. Of about 500,000 clones listed, over 60% are singletons. The sequenced sample was PBMCs. These receptors all come from a woman between 40 and 55 years old in good health. Some clones in this sample may be carry-over from other donors' samples.

The rearrangement joins TRBV4-1 to TRBJ1-1, with 8 bases aligning to TRBD1. The V segment lost 4 bases and the J segment 0 bases; nucleotides outside the gene matches: 7. CDR1 is MGHRA, CDR2 YSYEKL, per germline. The CDR3 has 16 amino acids. CDR3 sequence: CASSPTGVWVNTEAFF. The DNA of the CDR3 is TGCGCCAGCAGCCCGACAGGGGTTTGGGTGAACACTGAAGCTTTCTTT.

The chain carries TRBV29-1 and TRBJ2-1; 9 positions agree with TRBD1. The CDR3 loop spans 13 amino acids. With 5 bases clipped from V and 9 bases from J, the junction kept 8 bases outside the gene matches. Per the germline V gene, CDR1 is SQVTM and CDR2 is ANQGSEA. The CDR3 reads CSVLRDRVGEQFF. CDR3 DNA: TGCAGCGTTCTACGGGACAGGGTAGGTGAGCAGTTCTTC.

This chain links TRBV30 with TRBJ2-7, with TRBD1 matching over 8 bases. J lost 5 bases, V lost 4 bases, and 13 bases had no gene match. The length of the CDR3 is 15 residues. The germline V gene encodes CDR1 GTSNPN and CDR2 SVGIG (reference sequence). CDR3 protein: CAWMDQGAGFDEQYF. The CDR3 DNA reads as TGTGCCTGGATGGACCAGGGGGCAGGTTTCGACGAGCAGTACTTC.

The chain couples TRBV18 to TRBJ2-7; D is unresolved. Trimming shortened V by 1 base and J by 2 bases, and 12 bases separated the two germline ends. This CDR3 comprises 15 residues. Per germline, CDR1 KGHSH and CDR2 LQKENI. This CDR3 is CASSPRRYDPYEQYF. CDR3 sequence (DNA): TGTGCCAGCTCACCACGGAGATATGACCCCTACGAGCAGTACTTC.

The chain is built from TRBV11-2 and TRBJ2-5, with D possibly TRBD2 on 6 matching bases. V was shortened by 5 bases and J by 5 bases, with 18 bases between the two germline ends. This CDR3 comprises 15 residues. The germline CDR1 and CDR2 sequences are SGHAT and FQNNGV. This CDR3 reads CASSLRGGLGETQYF. The CDR3 DNA sequence: TGTGCCAGCAGCCTTCGAGGAGGGCTCGGGGAGACCCAGTACTTC.

The J gene is TRBJ2-5, the V gene TRBV10-1; 11 bases map to TRBD1. This CDR3 is built from 15 residues. V lost 7 bases, J lost 11 bases, and 15 bases stayed unmatched. Germline values: CDR1 WNHNN, CDR2 SYGVQD (reference sequence). The CDR3 loop reads CASTACRTGGAGQYF. In nucleotides, the CDR3 is TGCGCCAGCACCGCCTGCAGGACAGGGGGCGCAGGGCAGTACTTC.

Comment on this clone: An end of the junction does not agree with germline; a read error may underlie this. This sequence joins TRBV11-2 and TRBJ2-2; 10 nucleotides agree with TRBD1. Germline values: CDR1 SGHAT, CDR2 FQNNGV. The CDR3 spans 14 residues. CDR3 residues: CASSRDRGTGELFF. The CDR3 region has the DNA TGTGCCAGCAGCCGGGACAGGGGCACCGGGGAGCTGTTTTTC.

The chain couples TRBV6-5 to TRBJ1-5; TRBD1 might be the D (5 bases). Trimming stripped 4 bases from V and 5 bases from J, with 12 bases between. The germline CDR1 and CDR2 sequences are MNHEY and SVGAGI. The CDR3 is 14 amino acids. For the CDR3, the DNA is TGTGCCAGCAGTTCGGGGGGAGGCTATCAGCCCCAGCATTTT. It translates to CASSSGGGYQPQHF.

The V and J genes are TRBV15 and TRBJ1-5; D unclear. The germline gives CDR1 LNHNV, CDR2 YYDKDF (reference sequence). The ends were cut back, 5 bases at V and 4 bases at J, with 18 bases in the middle. This CDR3 is built from 16 residues. CDR3 region: CATSPVKSLANQPQHF. In DNA form, the CDR3 reads TGTGCCACCAGCCCCGTAAAGTCTTTAGCGAATCAGCCCCAGCATTTT.

V gene TRBV7-2 combines with J gene TRBJ2-6; D unclear. The length of the CDR3 is 15 residues. Germline V CDR1 and CDR2: SGHTA, FQGNSA. The ends were cut back, 1 base at V and 0 bases at J, with 4 bases in the middle. The CDR3 loop reads CASSLVGSGANVLTF. CDR3 nucleotides: TGTGCCAGCAGCTTAGTGGGCTCTGGGGCCAACGTCCTGACTTTC.

For this clone: This may stem from a read error, because a much larger clone lies one nucleotide away. This CDR3 is missing its conserved last phenylalanine or tryptophan, likely due to a read error. The same CDR3 arises from other DNA sequences in this sample as well. CDR3 DNA: TGCGCCAGCAGCTTGGACAGCGCGAGGGGTTACACCTCC. Amino acid sequence: CASSLDSARGYTS. The V call is TRBV5-1, the J call TRBJ1-2; a weak D match, TRBD1 (5 bases). The CDR3 runs 13 residues. Trimming removed 0 bases from V and 11 bases from J, with 14 bases in between. The germline gives CDR1 SGHRS, CDR2 YFSETQ.

This clone was picked up a small number of times. The chain employs TRBV15 and TRBJ2-3; TRBD2 aligns across 12 bases. From germline, CDR1 is LNHNV and CDR2 YYDKDF (reference sequence). CDR3 length: 17 amino acids. The V gene end was trimmed by 0 bases and the J gene end by 7 bases; junction bases not matched to a gene: 8. CDR3 amino acids: CATSREAASGGDHTQYF. For the CDR3, the DNA is TGTGCCACCAGCAGAGAGGCGGCTAGCGGGGGGGATCATACGCAGTATTTT.

The chain links TRBV2 to TRBJ1-2, with unresolved D. CDR3 length: 13 amino acids. CDR1 is SNHLY, CDR2 FYNNEI, per germline. V lost 1 base and J lost 7, with 10 bases in between. The CDR3 spells CASSEGPSRGYTF. CDR3 nucleotide sequence: TGTGCCAGCAGTGAAGGTCCTTCTCGTGGCTACACCTTC.

The chain combines TRBV27 with TRBJ1-1; no firm D call. This CDR3 is 13 amino acids long. The ends were cut back, 6 bases at V and 9 bases at J, with 17 bases in the middle. Germline V lookup: CDR1 MNHEY, CDR2 SMNVEV (reference sequence). The DNA for the CDR3 is TGTGCCAGCAGGTACTGGGCAGGTGACCAAGCTTTCTTT. It yields the protein CASRYWAGDQAFF.

For this clone: Given a far larger clone just one base away, this is likely a sequencing read error. This chain links TRBV14 with TRBJ1-2; no clear D gene. Per the germline V gene, CDR1 is SGHDN and CDR2 is FVKESK. V lost 1 base, J lost 1 base, and 4 bases lay in between. The CDR3 sequence is 13 residues long. CDR3 DNA sequence: TGTGCCAGCAGCCAAGGAGTTAACTATGGCTACACCTTC. Translating gives CASSQGVNYGYTF.

The V and J genes are TRBV30 and TRBJ1-4; D might be TRBD1 (6 bases). With 0 bases removed from V and 8 bases from J, the gap between germline ends came to 16 bases. This CDR3 comprises 15 residues. Germline values: CDR1 GTSNPN, CDR2 SVGIG (reference sequence). This CDR3 reads CAWSVYQGIGEKLFF. CDR3 sequence (DNA): TGTGCCTGGAGTGTATATCAGGGGATAGGGGAAAAACTGTTTTTT. Variable domain in full (rest from reference TRBV30 and TRBJ1-4): SQTIHQWPATLVQPVGSPLSLECTVEGTSNPNLYWYRQAAGRGLQLLFYSVGIGQISSEVPQNLSASRPQDRQFILSSKKLLLSDSGFYLCAWSVYQGIGEKLFFGSGTQLSVL.

Note on this clone: With only one base between it and a far larger clone, this is likely a read error. V is TRBV2 and J is TRBJ2-7; D not resolved. The DNA end favors TRBJ2-1, so the J call may be wrong. The CDR3 has 14 residues. Germline V gene lookup returns CDR1 SNHLY and CDR2 FYNNEI. The CDR3 DNA sequence: TGTGCCAGCAGTGAGGCAGGTTATTCCTACGAGCAGTTCTTC. This gives the protein CASSEAGYSYEQFF.

The gene calls are TRBV11-1 and TRBJ1-1; D is unresolved. Germline assignment: CDR1 SGHAT and CDR2 FQDESV (reference sequence). This CDR3 region has 14 residues. The ends were cut back, 1 base at V and 4 bases at J, with 10 bases in the middle. The CDR3 DNA reads TGTGCCAGCAGCTTAGAGTCCGGAGGCACTGAAGCTTTCTTT. Translating it yields CASSLESGGTEAFF.

This clone was counted between two and nine times. The chain has TRBV6-1 and TRBJ2-7; D may correspond to TRBD1 or TRBD2 (5 bases each). The CDR3 consists of 16 residues. Germline V gene sequence: CDR1 MNHNS, CDR2 SASEGT. Trimming took off 7 bases at V and 3 bases at J, with 22 bases between the two ends. The CDR3 spells CASIEGFSGKIYEQYF. The CDR3 coding sequence is TGTGCCAGCATTGAGGGGTTTAGTGGAAAGATCTACGAGCAGTACTTC.

This sequence joins TRBV29-1 and TRBJ2-1; the match to TRBD2 covers 10 bases. The CDR3 loop spans 12 amino acids. V was pared by 6 bases and J by 4 bases, with 0 bases of the junction left unmatched. Germline-derived CDR1 and CDR2 are SQVTM and ANQGSEA. CDR3 loop: CSVAGGYNEQFF. CDR3 DNA sequence: TGCAGCGTAGCGGGAGGGTACAATGAGCAGTTCTTC.

This chain joins TRBV28 and TRBJ2-5; 8 nucleotides agree with TRBD1. The CDR3 runs 15 residues. V was clipped by 5 bases and J by 4 bases; unmatched bases: 9. Per the germline V gene, CDR1 is MDHEN and CDR2 is SYDVKM. This CDR3 reads CASSPRLTGGETQYF. In nucleotides, the CDR3 is TGTGCCAGCAGTCCCAGGCTAACAGGGGGAGAGACCCAGTACTTC.

V usage is TRBV11-3 and J usage is TRBJ2-2, with TRBD2 as a possible D gene (5 bases). CDR3 size: 15 residues. V lost 6 bases and J 6 bases, leaving 17 bases between the germline ends. Germline V gives CDR1 SGHNT, CDR2 YENEEA. In DNA form, the CDR3 reads TGTGCCAGCAGTCCCAATGCCGGGATAGCCGGGGAGCTGTTTTTT. This sequence encodes CASSPNAGIAGELFF.